This TCR beta chain was found in a study of T cells in narcolepsy (dated by TCRdb to the late 2010s). For context, the study as a whole: Healthy control donors were enrolled in the study alongside patients who had narcolepsy type 1 or type 2 (NT1, NT2). To look for autoreactive T cells in narcolepsy patients that target self-antigens of hypocretin neurons (hypocretin, TRIB2), the study used TCR Vbeta sequencing to follow clonotypes in blood and CSF.

The library came from the immunoSEQ multiplex PCR assay. The table comes from immuneACCESS by way of TCRdb, which keeps in-frame sequences with V and J called. Part of the clones is missing from these tables; in studies checked, under half for an unresolved V gene and the rest for unknown reasons. The sample data list approximately 30,000 clones, and about 89% of these were observed just once. The ten biggest clones cover 1% to 1.3% of the sample. Memory CD4+ T cells were sorted ex vivo from peripheral blood of narcolepsy patients and healthy controls for TCR Vbeta sequencing. Comments on this clone: Its antigen is unknown. No base-level quality is on record; no much larger clone is a single base apart.

Broader findings and caveats from the paper: Certain blood memory CD4+ repertoires from patients and controls had no sequences that matched autoreactive T cell clones. HCRT-specific and TRIB2-specific autoreactive clonotypes were highlighted in plots that compared CD4+ T cell clonotypes in CSF versus blood from the same patient. Numbers of sequenced blood memory CD4+ clonotypes were comparable, averaging around 40,000 in patients and around 30,000 in controls. According to the report, autoreactive clonotypes were detected serially in the blood of the same patients and of different patients, but not in healthy controls.

From the cysteine through the phenylalanine, the CDR3 covers 15 amino acids. Only CDR3 DNA is held: 45 bases, read in frame from base 1. The germline V gene gives CDR1 as SNHLY and CDR2 as FYNNEI. Relative to germline, V is 4 bases shorter and J is 7 bases shorter, with 14 bases between their ends. This clonotype was obtained from a human donor with narcolepsy. The chain joins TRBV2 to TRBJ1-6; the D gene is possibly TRBD1, with 5 bases matching. Sequencing used CD45RA- memory CD4+ T cells from PBMCs. Taken with the paper, the label for cell subset or site translates to: memory T cells sorted ex vivo from peripheral blood. The CDR3: CASSGSGRGNSPLHF. The DNA reads as follows: TGTGCCAGCAGTGGGTCCGGCCGGGGGAATTCACCCCTCCACTTT.